These T cell receptor beta chains were read from a single sample in a study. TCRdb called the RT-PCR reads again in MiXCR, with one record for every CDR3 protein. The sample has about 680,000 distinct CDR3 sequences; approximately 15% are singletons. Material: memory CD4+ T cells from blood. The receptors shown here come from a female donor in good health, serving as a healthy control. CDR3s include the opening cysteine and the closing phenylalanine or tryptophan. D genes are given only for firm matches. Size tells how often a clone was seen (once, few, many) or the class of an expanded clone, and some rows leave it out.

D gene,V gene,J gene,clone size,CDR3 length,CDR3 protein,CDR3 DNA
-,TRBV7-2,TRBJ1-1,-,15,CASSTDSNSNTEAFF,TGTGCCAGCAGCACCGACAGTAACTCGAACACTGAAGCTTTCTTT
TRBD1,TRBV7-3,TRBJ2-1,few,15,CASSFNRGIGNEQFF,TGTGCCAGCAGCTTTAACAGGGGGATCGGAAATGAGCAGTTCTTC
-,TRBV24-1,TRBJ1-2,-,15,CATRPSRASKDGYTF,TGTGCCACCCGACCTTCCAGGGCGAGTAAAGATGGCTACACCTTC
TRBD1,TRBV7-2,TRBJ1-2,few,15,CASSADGTGYYGYTF,TGTGCCAGCAGCGCCGACGGGACAGGCTATTATGGCTACACCTTC
-,TRBV7-9,TRBJ1-3,few,15,CASSLPTSSGNTIYF,TGTGCCAGCAGCCTCCCGACAAGCTCTGGAAACACCATATATTTT
TRBD1,TRBV6-1,TRBJ1-5,many,14,CASKPTGAHQPQHF,TGTGCCAGCAAACCGACAGGGGCGCATCAGCCCCAGCATTTT
TRBD2,TRBV20-1,TRBJ2-1,many,16,CSARGGLAGGGNEQFF,TGCAGTGCTAGAGGAGGGCTAGCGGGGGGAGGCAATGAGCAGTTCTTC
TRBD1,TRBV12-3/TRBV12-4,TRBJ1-1,many,12,CASSWDSPKAFF,TGTGCCAGCAGCTGGGACAGCCCTAAAGCTTTCTTT
-,TRBV5-1,TRBJ2-5,-,13,CASSPVVRETQYF,TGCGCCAGCAGCCCGGTTGTTAGGGAGACCCAGTACTTC
-,TRBV5-6,TRBJ1-5,few,16,CASSLDGRRADQPQHF,TGTGCCAGCAGCTTGGATGGTCGCAGGGCCGATCAGCCCCAGCATTTT
TRBD1,TRBV4-2,TRBJ1-5,many,15,CASSQTGRSNQPQHF,TGTGCCAGCAGCCAGACAGGGCGGAGCAATCAGCCCCAGCATTTT
-,TRBV5-6,TRBJ1-2,many,13,CASSLSGARGYTF,TGTGCCAGCAGCTTGTCGGGCGCGCGGGGCTACACCTTC